The 17 T cell receptor beta chains presented below share a single source sample, sequenced in a study of blood T cell repertoires in COVID-19. The data were produced by immunoSEQ multiplex PCR, yet TCRdb's version contains in-frame clones alone and is incomplete. The table records over 85,000 clones, less than 90% of them present only once. The source material was peripheral blood. These receptors were collected from a man in his 60s with acute or convalescent COVID-19.

V is TRBV5-1 and J is TRBJ1-1; TRBD1 is a possible D gene (6 bases). The ends were cut back, 2 bases at V and 1 base at J, with 9 bases in the middle. Germline V gives CDR1 SGHRS, CDR2 YFSETQ. The CDR3 runs 14 residues. CDR3 coding DNA: TGCGCCAGCAGCTTCGACAGGACGAACACTGAAGCTTTCTTT. It specifies CASSFDRTNTEAFF.

V and J are TRBV7-2 and TRBJ2-7; D remains unclear. Germline CDR1 reads SGHTA; CDR2 reads FQGNSA. This CDR3 spans 13 amino acids. The ends were cut back, 5 bases at V and 3 bases at J, with 11 bases in the middle. The DNA of the CDR3 is TGTGCCAGCAGCCTTACTGCCTTCTACGAGCAGTACTTC. Translated, it gives CASSLTAFYEQYF.

J is TRBJ2-3 and V is TRBV12-3 or TRBV12-4; no clear D gene. This CDR3 comprises 13 residues. V was cut by 6 bases and J by 1 base, with 8 bases left in between. This CDR3 is CASRSRGTDTQYF. In nucleotides, the CDR3 is TGTGCCAGCAGATCCCGGGGCACAGATACGCAGTATTTT.

The gene calls are TRBV29-1 and TRBJ2-7; tentative D call: TRBD2 (5 bases). CDR1 is SQVTM and CDR2 is ANQGSEA in the germline V gene. CDR3 size: 13 residues. V lost 3 bases, J lost 2 bases, and 11 bases lay in between. The CDR3 here is CSVESGFPYEQYF. The CDR3 coding sequence is TGCAGCGTTGAGAGCGGTTTCCCCTACGAGCAGTACTTC.

The chain recombines TRBV4-1 with TRBJ1-1, with 7 bases fitting TRBD1. Germline values: CDR1 MGHRA, CDR2 YSYEKL. This CDR3 region has 18 residues. V was pared by 0 bases and J by 0 bases, with 10 bases of the junction left unmatched. The CDR3 DNA is TGCGCCAGCAGCCAAGATGATTCCGGGACAGCCCTGAACACTGAAGCTTTCTTT. Translation: CASSQDDSGTALNTEAFF.

This chain uses TRBV19 with TRBJ2-7, with D possibly matching TRBD1 (7 bases). This CDR3 region has 14 residues. Germline CDR1 and CDR2: LNHDA and SQIVND (reference sequence). Deletions cut 6 bases from V and 4 bases from J, with 16 bases between. The CDR3 DNA is TGTGCCAGTAGAGGGGAACCAGGGGGGTACGAGCAGTACTTC. It codes for CASRGEPGGYEQYF.

This clone appeared a few times. This rearrangement joins TRBV3-1 (or the pseudogene TRBV3-2) to TRBJ2-2; weak D call: TRBD2 (5 bases). Germline assignment: CDR1 LGHDT and CDR2 YNNKEL (reference sequence). The ends were cut back, 1 base at V and 4 bases at J, with 10 bases in the middle. CDR3 size: 15 residues. The CDR3 DNA reads TGTGCCAGCAGCCAAGCCCTAGGGAGCACCGGGGAGCTGTTTTTT. It specifies CASSQALGSTGELFF.

This clone showed up just once. The chain uses TRBV29-1 and TRBJ2-3; possibly TRBD2 for D (5 bases). Germline V CDR1 and CDR2: SQVTM, ANQGSEA. Deletions cut 4 bases from V and 4 bases from J, with 6 bases between. The CDR3 totals 11 residues. CDR3 DNA sequence: TGCAGCGTTGCGAGGGCAGATACGCAGTATTTT. This translates into CSVARADTQYF.

This sequence joins TRBV23-1 and TRBJ2-1, with TRBD2 matching over 8 bases. TRBV23-1 is identified as an open reading frame with a role that is uncertain. V gave up 0 bases and J gave up 7 bases; unmatched junction bases: 8. The CDR3 loop spans 16 amino acids. The CDR3 DNA sequence: TGCGCCAGCAGTCAATCGAGTTTAGCGGGAACGAATGAGCAGTTCTTC. It codes for CASSQSSLAGTNEQFF.

This clone was picked up one time. The chain couples TRBV12-3 or TRBV12-4 to TRBJ2-1; 7 bases align to TRBD1. V trimming: 5 bases; J trimming: 16 bases; junction bases outside the gene matches: 5. The CDR3 covers 10 residues. CDR3 sequence reads: CASSRQGKFF. DNA of the CDR3: TGTGCCAGCAGTCGACAGGGAAAATTCTTC.

Here the CDR3 DNA reads TGTGCCAGCAGCTTAACAGACTCTGGAAACACCATATATTTT. The encoded protein is CASSLTDSGNTIYF. The rearrangement links TRBV11-2 to TRBJ1-3; no clear D gene. Trimming stripped 2 bases from V and 0 bases from J, with 5 bases between. CDR3 length equals 14 residues. Germline V lookup: CDR1 SGHAT, CDR2 FQNNGV.

This clone has only one observation. This chain's CDR3 is CASSQGATSGYYEQYF. The CDR3 region has the DNA TGCGCCAGCAGCCAGGGTGCGACTAGCGGGTACTACGAGCAGTACTTC. The rearrangement links TRBV4-1 to TRBJ2-7; 10 bases agree with TRBD2. The ends lost 3 bases at V and 3 bases at J; junction bases unmatched: 8. This CDR3 is built from 16 residues. Germline CDR1 is MGHRA and CDR2 is YSYEKL.

This chain links TRBV18 with TRBJ2-1; D gene ambiguous. Germline lookup yields CDR1 KGHSH and CDR2 LQKENI. V dropped 2 bases and J dropped 4 bases, with 12 bases sitting between them. CDR3 size: 15 residues. CDR3 protein: CASSPTAGRYNEQFF. The CDR3 bases are TGTGCCAGCTCACCAACCGCAGGCAGGTACAATGAGCAGTTCTTC.

The chain couples TRBV7-2 to TRBJ2-1; D not resolved. CDR1 is SGHTA, CDR2 FQGNSA, per germline. The length of the CDR3 is 14 residues. Between the trimmed V and J ends, which lost 0 bases and 3 bases, there was a span of 6 bases. The CDR3 bases are TGTGCCAGCAGCTTAGCCCCGGGCTACAATGAGCAGTTCTTC. Translated, it gives CASSLAPGYNEQFF.

This chain joins TRBV11-3 and TRBJ2-3; no clear D gene. This CDR3 is built from 14 residues. Trimming took off 2 bases at V and 2 bases at J, with 8 bases between the two ends. Germline assignment: CDR1 SGHNT and CDR2 YENEEA. The CDR3 bases are TGTGCCAGCAGCTTACAGGCGACCACAGATACGCAGTATTTT. This encodes CASSLQATTDTQYF. The full variable domain, completed using reference TRBV11-3 and TRBJ2-3, is EAGVVQSPRYKIIEKKQPVAFWCNPISGHNTLYWYLQNLGQGPELLIRYENEEAVDDSQLPKDRFSAERLKGVDSTLKIQPAELGDSAVYLCASSLQATTDTQYFGPGTRLTVL.

The V call is TRBV9, the J call TRBJ2-1, with 12 bases aligning to TRBD2. The V and J ends lost 0 bases and 8 bases, in that order; junction bases with no gene match: 6. This CDR3 comprises 16 residues. The germline V gene has CDR1 SGDLS and CDR2 YYNGEE. The CDR3 spells CASSVDPSGGVYEQFF. The CDR3 DNA reads TGTGCCAGCAGCGTAGACCCTAGCGGGGGGGTATATGAGCAGTTCTTC.

The chain employs TRBV5-4 and TRBJ2-7, with D perhaps TRBD1 (6 bases). Germline CDR1 and CDR2: SGHNT and YYREEE (reference sequence). The CDR3 is made up of 14 amino acids. Deletions cut 3 bases from V and 3 bases from J, with 13 bases between. The CDR3 here is CASSSTGLHYEQYF. The CDR3 nucleotides read TGTGCCAGCAGCTCTACAGGGTTACACTACGAGCAGTACTTC. Full variable domain (outside the CDR3, taken from reference TRBV5-4 and TRBJ2-7): ETGVTQSPTHLIKTRGQQVTLRCSSQSGHNTVSWYQQALGQGPQFIFQYYREEENGRGNFPPRFSGLQFPNYSSELNVNALELDDSALYLCASSSTGLHYEQYFGPGTRLTVT.